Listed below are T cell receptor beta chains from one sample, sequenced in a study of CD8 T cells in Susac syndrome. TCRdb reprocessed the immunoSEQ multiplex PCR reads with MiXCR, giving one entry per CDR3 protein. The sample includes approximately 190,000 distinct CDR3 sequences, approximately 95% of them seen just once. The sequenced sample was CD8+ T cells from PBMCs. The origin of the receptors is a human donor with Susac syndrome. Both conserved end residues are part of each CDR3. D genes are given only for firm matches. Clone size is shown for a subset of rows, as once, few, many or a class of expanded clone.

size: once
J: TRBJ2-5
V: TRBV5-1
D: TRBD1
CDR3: CASSWDIISGQHQETQYF
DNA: TGCGCCAGCAGCTGGGACATAATATCGGGACAGCACCAAGAGACCCAGTACTTC

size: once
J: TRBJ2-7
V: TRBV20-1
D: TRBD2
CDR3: CSARASLAGSSYEQYF
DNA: TGCAGTGCTAGAGCCAGCCTAGCGGGGAGCTCCTACGAGCAGTACTTC

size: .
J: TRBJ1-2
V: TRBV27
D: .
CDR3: CASSFKGGSYGYTF
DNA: TGTGCCAGCAGTTTCAAGGGCGGATCGTATGGCTACACCTTC

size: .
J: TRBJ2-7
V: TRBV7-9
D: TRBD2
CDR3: CASSRRLAGGYEQYF
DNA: TGTGCCAGCAGCAGAAGACTAGCGGGAGGTTACGAGCAGTACTTC

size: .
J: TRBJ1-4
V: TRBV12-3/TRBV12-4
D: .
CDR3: CASSFPGANEKLFF
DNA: TGTGCCAGCAGTTTTCCAGGGGCTAATGAAAAACTGTTTTTT

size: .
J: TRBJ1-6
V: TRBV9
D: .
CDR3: CASSVSSGPLHF
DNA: TGTGCCAGCAGCGTAAGTAGTGGACCCCTCCACTTT

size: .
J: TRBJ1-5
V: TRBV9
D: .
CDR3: CASSAGDTNQPQHF
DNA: TGTGCCAGCAGCGCCGGGGATACCAATCAGCCCCAGCATTTT

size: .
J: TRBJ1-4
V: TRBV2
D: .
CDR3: CASRGTVTNEKLFF
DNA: TGTGCCAGCAGGGGGACGGTAACTAATGAAAAACTGTTTTTT

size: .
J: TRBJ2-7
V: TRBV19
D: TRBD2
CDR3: CASSIGLAGVYEQYF
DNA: TGTGCCAGTAGTATAGGACTAGCGGGAGTCTACGAGCAGTACTTC

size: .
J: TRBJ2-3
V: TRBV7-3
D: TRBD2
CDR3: CASSLTGGDTDTQYF
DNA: TGTGCCAGCAGCTTAACCGGGGGGGACACAGATACGCAGTATTTT

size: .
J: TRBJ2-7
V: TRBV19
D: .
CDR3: CASSIVGYEQYF
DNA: TGTGCCAGTAGTATCGTCGGCTACGAGCAGTACTTC

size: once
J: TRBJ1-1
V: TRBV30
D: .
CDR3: CAWRGVVRTEAFF
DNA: TGTGCCTGGCGGGGGGTCGTGCGCACTGAAGCTTTCTTT

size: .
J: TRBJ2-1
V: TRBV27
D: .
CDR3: CASSLGGLTWDEQFF
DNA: TGTGCCAGCAGTTTAGGAGGATTGACTTGGGATGAGCAGTTCTTC

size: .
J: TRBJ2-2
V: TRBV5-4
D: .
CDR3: CASSFYANTGELFF
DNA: TGTGCCAGCAGCTTTTATGCTAACACCGGGGAGCTGTTTTTT

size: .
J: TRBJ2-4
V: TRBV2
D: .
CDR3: CASSEVETAKNIQYF
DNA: TGTGCCAGCAGTGAGGTAGAGACAGCCAAAAACATTCAGTACTTC

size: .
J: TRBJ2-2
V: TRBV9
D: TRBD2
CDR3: CASSEGLAGVYTGELFF
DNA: TGTGCCAGCAGCGAGGGACTAGCGGGAGTCTACACCGGGGAGCTGTTTTTT

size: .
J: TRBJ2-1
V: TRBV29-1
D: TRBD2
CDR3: CSVQGLAGNNEQFF
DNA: TGCAGCGTTCAGGGACTAGCGGGAAACAATGAGCAGTTCTTC

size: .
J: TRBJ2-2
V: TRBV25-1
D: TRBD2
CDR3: CASSGGTSGRVAGELFF
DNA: TGTGCCAGCAGTGGGGGGACTAGCGGGAGGGTCGCCGGGGAGCTGTTTTTT

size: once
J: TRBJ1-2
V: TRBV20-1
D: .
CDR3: CSAEDKDNYGYTF
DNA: TGCAGTGCTGAGGACAAGGATAACTATGGCTACACCTTC

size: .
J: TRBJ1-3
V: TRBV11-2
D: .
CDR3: CASSLQDSGNTIYF
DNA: TGTGCCAGCAGTCTCCAAGACTCTGGAAACACCATATATTTT

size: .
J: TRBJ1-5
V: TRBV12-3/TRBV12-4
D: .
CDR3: CARRRVNQPQHF
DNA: TGTGCCAGGAGGAGAGTCAATCAGCCCCAGCATTTT

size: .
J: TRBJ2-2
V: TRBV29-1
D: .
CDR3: CSVVASPNTGELFF
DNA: TGCAGCGTTGTCGCTAGCCCTAACACCGGGGAGCTGTTTTTT

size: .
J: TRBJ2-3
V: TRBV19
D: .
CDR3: CASSMSRKADTQYF
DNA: TGTGCCAGTAGTATGTCCCGGAAGGCAGATACGCAGTATTTT

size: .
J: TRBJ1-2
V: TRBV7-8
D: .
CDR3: CASSLAAGEVVEGYTF
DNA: TGTGCCAGCAGCTTAGCGGCGGGGGAAGTGGTAGAGGGCTACACCTTC

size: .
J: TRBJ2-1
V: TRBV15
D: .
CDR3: CATSRTTRTVRNEQFF
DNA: TGTGCCACCAGCAGAACTACTAGGACAGTACGAAATGAGCAGTTCTTC

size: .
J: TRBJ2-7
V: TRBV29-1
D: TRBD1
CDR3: CSVGLTGTGYYEQYF
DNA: TGCAGCGTTGGGCTGACCGGGACAGGGTATTACGAGCAGTACTTC

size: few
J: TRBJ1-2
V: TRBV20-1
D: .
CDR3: CSANRDYGYTF
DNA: TGCAGTGCTAACCGGGACTATGGCTACACCTTC

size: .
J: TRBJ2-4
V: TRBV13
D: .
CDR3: CASSLGLREIAKNIQYF
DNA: TGTGCCAGCAGCTTAGGGTTACGAGAGATAGCCAAAAACATTCAGTACTTC

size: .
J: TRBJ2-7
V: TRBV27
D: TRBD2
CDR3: CASSLSTGGRNSYEQYF
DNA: TGTGCCAGCAGTTTATCGACGGGGGGACGCAACTCCTACGAGCAGTACTTC

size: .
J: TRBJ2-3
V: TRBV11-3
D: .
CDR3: CASSFHSTDTQYF
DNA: TGTGCCAGCAGCTTCCATAGCACAGATACGCAGTATTTT

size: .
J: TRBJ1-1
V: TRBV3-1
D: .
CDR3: CASSHQAGNTEAFF
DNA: TGTGCCAGCAGCCATCAGGCGGGGAACACTGAAGCTTTCTTT

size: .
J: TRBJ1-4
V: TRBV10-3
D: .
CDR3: CAISAANEKLFF
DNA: TGTGCCATCAGTGCCGCGAATGAAAAACTGTTTTTT

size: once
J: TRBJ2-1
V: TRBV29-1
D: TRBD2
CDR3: CSAAGTGGRNEQFF
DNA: TGCAGCGCCGCGGGGACGGGGGGGCGGAATGAGCAGTTCTTC

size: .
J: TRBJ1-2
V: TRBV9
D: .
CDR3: CASSVGAGASYGYTF
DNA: TGTGCCAGCAGCGTAGGGGCAGGGGCCAGCTATGGCTACACCTTC